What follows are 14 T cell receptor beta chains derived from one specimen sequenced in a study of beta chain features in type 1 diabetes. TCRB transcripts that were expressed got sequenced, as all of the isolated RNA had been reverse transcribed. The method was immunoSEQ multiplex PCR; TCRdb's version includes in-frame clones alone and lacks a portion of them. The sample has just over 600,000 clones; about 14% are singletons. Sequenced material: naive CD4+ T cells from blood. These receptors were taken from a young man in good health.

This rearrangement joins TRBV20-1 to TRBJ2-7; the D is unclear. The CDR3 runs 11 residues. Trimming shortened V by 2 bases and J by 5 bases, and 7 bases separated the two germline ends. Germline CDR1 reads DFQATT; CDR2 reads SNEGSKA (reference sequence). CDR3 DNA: TGCAGTGCTAGATTCCGTGACGAGCAGTACTTC. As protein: CSARFRDEQYF.

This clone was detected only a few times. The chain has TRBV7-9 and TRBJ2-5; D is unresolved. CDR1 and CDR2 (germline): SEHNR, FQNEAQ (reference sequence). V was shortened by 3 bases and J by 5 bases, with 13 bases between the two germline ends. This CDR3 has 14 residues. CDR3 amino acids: CASSFYGVAETQYF. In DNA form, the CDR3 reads TGTGCCAGCAGCTTCTATGGGGTTGCGGAGACCCAGTACTTC.

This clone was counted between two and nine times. The CDR3 DNA is TGTGCCAGCAGCAGGGGGGTATGGCAGCCCCAGCATTTT. Translating it yields CASSRGVWQPQHF. The rearrangement joins TRBV7-2 to TRBJ1-5; possible D gene TRBD1, 6 bases. Trimming cost V 5 bases and J 7 bases, with 12 bases left between them. The CDR3 is 13 amino acids. Germline V CDR1 and CDR2: SGHTA, FQGNSA. Variable domain in full (rest from reference TRBV7-2 and TRBJ1-5): GAGVSQSPSNKVTEKGKDVELRCDPISGHTALYWYRQSLGQGLEFLIYFQGNSAPDKSGLPSDRFSAERTGGSVSTLTIQRTQQEDSAVYLCASSRGVWQPQHFGDGTRLSIL.

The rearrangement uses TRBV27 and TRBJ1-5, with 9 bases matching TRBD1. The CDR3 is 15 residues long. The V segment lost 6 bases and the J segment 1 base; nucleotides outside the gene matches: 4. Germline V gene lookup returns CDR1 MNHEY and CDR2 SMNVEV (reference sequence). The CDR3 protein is CASSWGTGSNQPQHF. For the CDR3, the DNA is TGTGCCAGCAGCTGGGGGACAGGGAGCAATCAGCCCCAGCATTTT.

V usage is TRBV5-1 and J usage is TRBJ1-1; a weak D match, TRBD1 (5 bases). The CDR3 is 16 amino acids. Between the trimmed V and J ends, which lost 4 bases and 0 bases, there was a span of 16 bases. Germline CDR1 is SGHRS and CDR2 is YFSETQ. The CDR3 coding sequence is TGCGCCAGCAGCCCTAGACAGAATCAAATGAACACTGAAGCTTTCTTT. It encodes CASSPRQNQMNTEAFF. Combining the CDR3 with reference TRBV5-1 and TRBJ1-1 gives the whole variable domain KAGVTQTPRYLIKTRGQQVTLSCSPISGHRSVSWYQQTPGQGLQFLFEYFSETQRNKGNFPGRFSGRQFSNSRSEMNVSTLELGDSALYLCASSPRQNQMNTEAFFGQGTRLTVV.

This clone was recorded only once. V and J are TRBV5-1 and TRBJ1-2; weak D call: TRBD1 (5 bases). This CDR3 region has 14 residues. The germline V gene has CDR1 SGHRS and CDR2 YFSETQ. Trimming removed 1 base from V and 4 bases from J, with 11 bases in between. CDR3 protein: CASSLLGRVYGYTF. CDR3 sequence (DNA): TGCGCCAGCAGCTTGTTGGGCAGGGTCTATGGCTACACCTTC.

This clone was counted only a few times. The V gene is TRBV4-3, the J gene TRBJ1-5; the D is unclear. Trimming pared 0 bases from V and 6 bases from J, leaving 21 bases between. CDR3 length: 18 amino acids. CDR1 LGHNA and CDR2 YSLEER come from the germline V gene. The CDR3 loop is CASSQDGEIESSRQPQHF. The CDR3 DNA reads TGCGCCAGCAGCCAAGACGGAGAGATTGAAAGTTCCCGTCAGCCCCAGCATTTT.

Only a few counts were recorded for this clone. The CDR3 protein is CASRKRQGSQETQYF. CDR3 in DNA: TGTGCCAGCAGAAAAAGACAGGGGAGCCAAGAGACCCAGTACTTC. The chain carries TRBV6-6 and TRBJ2-5; 8 positions agree with TRBD1. The CDR3 is 15 amino acids. The germline V gene encodes CDR1 MNHNY and CDR2 SVGAGI (reference sequence). V was pared by 6 bases and J by 1 base, with 7 bases of the junction left unmatched.

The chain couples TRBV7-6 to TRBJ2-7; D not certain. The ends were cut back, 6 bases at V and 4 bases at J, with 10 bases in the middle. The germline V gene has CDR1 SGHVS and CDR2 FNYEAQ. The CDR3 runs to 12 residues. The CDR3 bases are TGTGCCAGCAGGGATGCTGGGTACGAGCAGTACTTC. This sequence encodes CASRDAGYEQYF.

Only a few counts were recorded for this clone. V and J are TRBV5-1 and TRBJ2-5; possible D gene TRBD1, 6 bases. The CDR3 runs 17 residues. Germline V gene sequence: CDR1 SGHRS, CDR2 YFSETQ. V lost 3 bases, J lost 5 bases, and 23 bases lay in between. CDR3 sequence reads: CASSSVNRVKSWETQYF. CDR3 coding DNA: TGCGCCAGCAGCTCCGTAAACAGGGTAAAGAGCTGGGAGACCCAGTACTTC.

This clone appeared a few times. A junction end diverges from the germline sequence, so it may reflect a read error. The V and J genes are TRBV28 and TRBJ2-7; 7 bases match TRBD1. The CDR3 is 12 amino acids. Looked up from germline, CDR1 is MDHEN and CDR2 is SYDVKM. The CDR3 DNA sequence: TGTGCCAGCAGTCAGCTGACAGGGTGGGTCCTCTTC. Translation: CASSQLTGWVLF.

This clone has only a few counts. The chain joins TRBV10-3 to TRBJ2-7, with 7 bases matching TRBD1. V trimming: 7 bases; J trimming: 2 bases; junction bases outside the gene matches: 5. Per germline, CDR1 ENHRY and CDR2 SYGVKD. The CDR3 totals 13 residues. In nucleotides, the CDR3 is TGTGCCATCACCGTGGGACAGACCTACGAGCAGTACTTC. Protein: CAITVGQTYEQYF.

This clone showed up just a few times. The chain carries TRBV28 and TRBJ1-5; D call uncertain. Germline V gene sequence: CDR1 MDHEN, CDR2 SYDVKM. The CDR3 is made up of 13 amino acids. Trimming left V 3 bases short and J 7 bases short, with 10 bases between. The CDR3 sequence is CASSLEGRQPQHF. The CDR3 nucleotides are TGTGCCAGCAGTTTGGAGGGCCGGCAGCCCCAGCATTTT.

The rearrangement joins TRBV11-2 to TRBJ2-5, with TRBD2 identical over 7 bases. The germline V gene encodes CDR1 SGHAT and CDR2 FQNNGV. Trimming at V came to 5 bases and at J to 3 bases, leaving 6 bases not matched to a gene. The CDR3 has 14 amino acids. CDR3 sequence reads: CASSPRTREETQYF. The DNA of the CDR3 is TGTGCCAGCAGCCCGCGGACTAGAGAAGAGACCCAGTACTTC.